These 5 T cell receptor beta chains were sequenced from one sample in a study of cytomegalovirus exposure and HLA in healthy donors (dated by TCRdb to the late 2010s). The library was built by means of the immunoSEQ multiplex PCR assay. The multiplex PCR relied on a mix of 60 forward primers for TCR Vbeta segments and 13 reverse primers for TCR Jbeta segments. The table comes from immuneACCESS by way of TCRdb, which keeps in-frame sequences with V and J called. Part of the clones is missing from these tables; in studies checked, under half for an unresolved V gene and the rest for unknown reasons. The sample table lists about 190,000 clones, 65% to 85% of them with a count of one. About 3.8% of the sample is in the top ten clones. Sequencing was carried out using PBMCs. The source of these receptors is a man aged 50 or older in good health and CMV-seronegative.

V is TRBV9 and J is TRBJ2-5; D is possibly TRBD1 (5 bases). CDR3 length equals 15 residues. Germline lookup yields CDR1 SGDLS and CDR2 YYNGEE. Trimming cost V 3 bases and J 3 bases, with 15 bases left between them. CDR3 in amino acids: CASSAHRDSKETQYF. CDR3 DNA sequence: TGTGCCAGCAGCGCACACCGTGACAGCAAAGAGACCCAGTACTTC.

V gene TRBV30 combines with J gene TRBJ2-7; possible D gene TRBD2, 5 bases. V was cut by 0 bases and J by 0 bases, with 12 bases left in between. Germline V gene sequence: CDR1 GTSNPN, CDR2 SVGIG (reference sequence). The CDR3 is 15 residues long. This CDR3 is CAWSVASFSSYEQYF. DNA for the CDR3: TGTGCCTGGAGTGTAGCTAGCTTTAGCTCCTACGAGCAGTACTTC. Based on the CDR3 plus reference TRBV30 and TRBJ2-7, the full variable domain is SQTIHQWPATLVQPVGSPLSLECTVEGTSNPNLYWYRQAAGRGLQLLFYSVGIGQISSEVPQNLSASRPQDRQFILSSKKLLLSDSGFYLCAWSVASFSSYEQYFGPGTRLTVT.

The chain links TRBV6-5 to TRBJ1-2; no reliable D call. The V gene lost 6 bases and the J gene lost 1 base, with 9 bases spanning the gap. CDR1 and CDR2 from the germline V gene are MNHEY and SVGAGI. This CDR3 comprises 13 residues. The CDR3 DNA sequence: TGTGCCAGCAGAAAACAGAGTAACTATGGCTACACCTTC. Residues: CASRKQSNYGYTF.

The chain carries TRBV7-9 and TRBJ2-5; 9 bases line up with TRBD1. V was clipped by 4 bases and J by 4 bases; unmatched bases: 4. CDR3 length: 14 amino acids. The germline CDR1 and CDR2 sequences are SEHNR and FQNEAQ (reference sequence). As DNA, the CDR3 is TGTGCCAGCAGCTCGACAGGGGGAACAGAGACCCAGTACTTC. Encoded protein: CASSSTGGTETQYF. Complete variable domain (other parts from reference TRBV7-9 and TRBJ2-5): DTGVSQNPRHKITKRGQNVTFRCDPISEHNRLYWYRQTLGQGPEFLTYFQNEAQLEKSRLLSDRFSAERPKGSFSTLEIQRTEQGDSAMYLCASSSTGGTETQYFGPGTRLLVL.

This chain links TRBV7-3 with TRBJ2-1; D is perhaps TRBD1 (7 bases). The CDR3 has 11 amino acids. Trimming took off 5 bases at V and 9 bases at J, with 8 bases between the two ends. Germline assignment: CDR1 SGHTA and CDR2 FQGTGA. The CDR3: CASSQGGEQFF. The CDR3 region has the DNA TGTGCCAGCAGCCAGGGGGGTGAGCAGTTCTTC.